Following are 9 T cell receptor beta chains from one sample sequenced in a study of OX40 agonist ivuxolimab in advanced cancers. Here immunoSEQ multiplex PCR was the method, and the copy in TCRdb shows in-frame clones only, minus some. The sample has approximately 65,000 clones; 89% are singletons. Material: CD4+ or CD8+ T cells sorted from blood, obtained in a trial of the OX40 agonist ivuxolimab. These receptors were collected from an adult with an advanced solid tumor such as melanoma, head and neck, liver or kidney cancer.

The chain combines TRBV29-1 with TRBJ1-1; D might be TRBD1 (6 bases). Germline lookup yields CDR1 SQVTM and CDR2 ANQGSEA. Deletions cut 5 bases from V and 1 base from J, with 17 bases between. The CDR3 length is 15 residues. The CDR3 loop is CSVFAVGGANTEAFF. Written as DNA, the CDR3 is TGCAGCGTTTTCGCCGTGGGGGGGGCGAACACTGAAGCTTTCTTT.

The chain has TRBV7-9 and TRBJ2-1; 9 nucleotides line up with TRBD1. Germline V gene data show CDR1 as SEHNR and CDR2 as FQNEAQ (reference sequence). The CDR3 extends over 14 amino acids. The trim removed 2 bases at V and 14 bases at J, leaving 10 bases unmatched. CDR3 sequence (DNA): TGTGCCAGCAGCTTATCTAGGGACAGGGTCTATAAGTTCTTC. Translating gives CASSLSRDRVYKFF.

The rearrangement uses TRBV6-1 and TRBJ1-4, with 8 bases identical to TRBD1. The CDR3 length is 14 residues. Germline lookup yields CDR1 MNHNS and CDR2 SASEGT. The ends lost 4 bases at V and 6 bases at J; junction bases unmatched: 4. The CDR3 reads CASSVGRGHEKLFF. CDR3 bases: TGTGCCAGCAGTGTAGGCAGGGGGCATGAAAAACTGTTTTTT.

The chain employs TRBV2 and TRBJ2-1; no firm D call. This CDR3 is built from 17 residues. The germline CDR1 and CDR2 sequences are SNHLY and FYNNEI. V lost 0 bases and J 0 bases, leaving 12 bases between the germline ends. The CDR3 DNA reads TGTGCCAGCAGTGAAGCCTCCCCCGCTAGCTCCTACAATGAGCAGTTCTTC. This encodes CASSEASPASSYNEQFF.

This chain links TRBV5-4 with TRBJ2-3, with D perhaps TRBD2 (5 bases). Germline assignment: CDR1 SGHNT and CDR2 YYREEE (reference sequence). The CDR3 runs to 15 residues. Trimming stripped 4 bases from V and 3 bases from J, with 15 bases between. The CDR3 here is CASSERSRATDTQYF. DNA for the CDR3: TGTGCCAGCAGCGAGCGGTCCCGGGCTACAGATACGCAGTATTTT.

V is TRBV19 and J is TRBJ2-7; TRBD1 matches at 7 bases. Germline values: CDR1 LNHDA, CDR2 SQIVND (reference sequence). The CDR3 totals 14 residues. J lost 4 bases, V lost 4 bases, and 7 bases had no gene match. In DNA form, the CDR3 reads TGTGCCAGTAGTACCCCGGGACAGAAGTACGAGCAGTACTTC. Translation: CASSTPGQKYEQYF.

The chain couples TRBV30 to TRBJ2-4; D unclear. Germline values: CDR1 GTSNPN, CDR2 SVGIG (reference sequence). Trimming removed 1 base at V and 0 bases at J, with 4 bases between. The CDR3 covers 13 residues. This chain's CDR3 is CAWSGVAKNIQYF. The CDR3 coding sequence is TGTGCCTGGAGTGGCGTAGCCAAAAACATTCAGTACTTC.

A single count supports this clone. The sample has other DNA sequences that encode this CDR3 too. The rearrangement uses TRBV6-1 and TRBJ2-3, with a weak D call TRBD2 (7 bases). In germline, CDR1 is MNHNS, CDR2 SASEGT. The CDR3 is 16 residues long. V was trimmed by 0 bases and J by 8 bases, leaving 18 bases between them. The CDR3 loop reads CASSEALRGAQGTQYF. The CDR3 nucleotides read TGTGCCAGCAGTGAAGCGCTTCGGGGGGCACAAGGTACGCAGTATTTT.

This rearrangement joins TRBV7-9 to TRBJ2-1; TRBD1 or TRBD2 may be the D gene (5 bases each). Trimming removed 3 bases at V and 4 bases at J, with 16 bases between. CDR1 and CDR2 from the germline V gene are SEHNR and FQNEAQ (reference sequence). This CDR3 comprises 16 residues. CDR3: CASSFSVREIYNEQFF. The CDR3, as DNA: TGTGCCAGCAGCTTTTCGGTCAGGGAGATTTACAATGAGCAGTTCTTC.